This paragraph reports one TCR beta chain. This sample is drawn from a study of T cells in Graves' hyperthyroidism and ophthalmopathy. Germline V CDR1 and CDR2: ENHRY, SYGVKD. V lost 4 bases to trimming and J lost 2 bases, with 15 bases between them. This CDR3 has 15 amino acids. Regions amplified from RNA transcripts were the TCR beta CDR3 regions. TCR CDR3 underwent first-round RT-PCR with the HTBI primer set. TCRdb passed the multiplex PCR reads through MiXCR, listing each CDR3 protein once. The sample has 700,000 to 950,000 distinct CDR3 sequences; 30% to 40% are singletons. The material sequenced was blood. The chain joins TRBV10-3 to TRBJ2-7; D might be TRBD2 (6 bases). This TCR was sampled from a woman in her thirties or forties with Graves' hyperthyroidism. CDR3: CAISGGTPIPYEQYF. Here the CDR3 DNA reads TGTGCCATCAGTGGCGGGACTCCCATCCCCTACGAGCAGTACTTC.